A selection of T cell receptor beta chains follows, all from one sample in a study of technical replicates of blood from several donors. Clones were sequenced by immunoSEQ multiplex PCR, and TCRdb holds only the in-frame ones, with some missing. There are around 80,000 clones in the sample; 90% to 98% occur only once, and just over 0.3% lies in the top ten. The sequencing sample was made of T cells isolated from PBMCs. These receptors all come from a human donor in good health. Both conserved end residues are part of each CDR3. The D gene is left open where the match is weak. Size values are once, few and many counts, or a class for expanded clones, and some rows have none.

length: 13
size: NA
J: TRBJ1-2
V: TRBV30
D: TRBD1
DNA: TGTGCCTGGAGTGTAGGGGGCGAAGATGGCTACACCTTC
CDR3: CAWSVGGEDGYTF

length: 14
size: few
J: TRBJ1-5
V: TRBV19
D: NA
DNA: TGTGCCAGTGGTCAGGCGGGGAGCAATCAGCCCCAGCATTTT
CDR3: CASGQAGSNQPQHF

length: 11
size: NA
J: TRBJ1-1
V: TRBV20-1
D: NA
DNA: TGCAGTGCGGGACAGAACACTGAAGCTTTCTTT
CDR3: CSAGQNTEAFF

length: 12
size: NA
J: TRBJ2-7
V: TRBV7-2
D: NA
DNA: TGTGCCAGCAGCGGAAACAGGTACGAGCAGTACTTC
CDR3: CASSGNRYEQYF

length: 13
size: NA
J: TRBJ2-7
V: TRBV18
D: NA
DNA: TGTGCCAGCTCACCAAGTTTACAGGACGAGCAGTACTTC
CDR3: CASSPSLQDEQYF

length: 15
size: once
J: TRBJ2-1
V: TRBV9
D: NA
DNA: TGTGCCAGCAGCTTCTCCGGGACAAGCGAGAATGAGCAGTTCTTC
CDR3: CASSFSGTSENEQFF

length: 16
size: once
J: TRBJ1-3
V: TRBV7-2
D: NA
DNA: TGTGCCAGCAGCCTCCCTGGGGGACTGTGGGGAAACACCATATATTTT
CDR3: CASSLPGGLWGNTIYF

length: 17
size: NA
J: TRBJ2-4
V: TRBV11-2
D: NA
DNA: TGTGCCAGCAGCTTCTCTGAGTTTCCAGGGGCTAAAAACATTCAGTACTTC
CDR3: CASSFSEFPGAKNIQYF

length: 15
size: NA
J: TRBJ2-7
V: TRBV9
D: TRBD1
DNA: TGTGCCAGCAGCGTAGGGGGACAGGGCTCCTACGAGCAGTACTTC
CDR3: CASSVGGQGSYEQYF

length: 14
size: NA
J: TRBJ2-7
V: TRBV18
D: TRBD1
DNA: TGTGCCAGCTCATCCCAGGGGGTTTCCTACGAGCAGTACTTC
CDR3: CASSSQGVSYEQYF

length: 15
size: NA
J: TRBJ1-5
V: TRBV7-3
D: NA
DNA: TGTGCCAGCAGCTTGTTAGCGAATAGCAATCAGCCCCAGCATTTT
CDR3: CASSLLANSNQPQHF

length: 15
size: NA
J: TRBJ1-4
V: TRBV4-3
D: NA
DNA: TGCGCCAGCAGCCAAGATCGGGAGGGGGATGAAAAACTGTTTTTT
CDR3: CASSQDREGDEKLFF

length: 14
size: NA
J: TRBJ1-1
V: TRBV28
D: TRBD1
DNA: TGTGCCAGCATAGATGAGACAGGGGTATCTGAAGCTTTCTTT
CDR3: CASIDETGVSEAFF

length: 11
size: NA
J: TRBJ2-1
V: TRBV21-1
D: NA
DNA: TGTGCCAGCAGAGCGGGAGCTTGTCAGTTCTTC
CDR3: CASRAGACQFF

length: 12
size: NA
J: TRBJ1-5
V: TRBV30
D: NA
DNA: TGTGCCTGGAGCCCGACAAATCAGCCCCAGCATTTT
CDR3: CAWSPTNQPQHF

length: 12
size: NA
J: TRBJ2-7
V: TRBV23-1
D: NA
DNA: TGCGCCAGCAGTCCGAACAGGGACGAGCAGTACTTC
CDR3: CASSPNRDEQYF

length: 15
size: NA
J: TRBJ1-3
V: TRBV4-3
D: TRBD1
DNA: TGCGCCAGCAGCCTAATACAGGGGAAAGAAAACACCATATATTTT
CDR3: CASSLIQGKENTIYF

length: 15
size: NA
J: TRBJ2-2
V: TRBV29-1
D: TRBD2
DNA: TGCAGCGTTTCAAGGACTAGCGGCAACACCGGGGAGCTGTTTTTT
CDR3: CSVSRTSGNTGELFF

length: 16
size: NA
J: TRBJ1-1
V: TRBV28
D: NA
DNA: TGTGCCAGCAGTTTGATCGGGATTAGGGTGAACACTGAAGCTTTCTTT
CDR3: CASSLIGIRVNTEAFF

length: 15
size: NA
J: TRBJ2-1
V: TRBV29-1
D: TRBD1
DNA: TGCAGCGTTAGGGCAGGGGGCATTTTTCTCAATGAGCAGTTCTTC
CDR3: CSVRAGGIFLNEQFF

length: 15
size: NA
J: TRBJ2-3
V: TRBV18
D: NA
DNA: TGTGCCAGCTCACCCTCGGGGGTTAGCACAGATACGCAGTATTTT
CDR3: CASSPSGVSTDTQYF

length: 17
size: NA
J: TRBJ2-7
V: TRBV5-4
D: TRBD2
DNA: TGTGCCAGCAGCAGGGGACTAGCGGTTCATCCCCCCTACGAGCAGTACTTC
CDR3: CASSRGLAVHPPYEQYF

length: 14
size: NA
J: TRBJ2-1
V: TRBV6-4
D: TRBD1
DNA: TGTGCCAGCAGTGACGGGACAGGAGGCAATGAGCAGTTCTTC
CDR3: CASSDGTGGNEQFF

length: 14
size: NA
J: TRBJ1-5
V: TRBV30
D: TRBD1
DNA: TGTGCCTGGAGTGCAGGACAGGGGAATCAGCCCCAGCATTTT
CDR3: CAWSAGQGNQPQHF

length: 16
size: NA
J: TRBJ1-4
V: TRBV4-2
D: TRBD1
DNA: TGTGCCAGCAGCCAATCCTCCAGGGGGCTAAATGAAAAACTGTTTTTT
CDR3: CASSQSSRGLNEKLFF

length: 14
size: few
J: TRBJ2-3
V: TRBV4-1
D: NA
DNA: TGCGCCAGCAGCCATGTAGGAGCGGAGAATACGCAGTATTTT
CDR3: CASSHVGAENTQYF

length: 15
size: NA
J: TRBJ1-5
V: TRBV28
D: TRBD1
DNA: TGTGCCAGCAGCGGACAGGACTATAGCAATCAGCCCCAGCATTTT
CDR3: CASSGQDYSNQPQHF

length: 14
size: NA
J: TRBJ2-3
V: TRBV7-3
D: TRBD1
DNA: TGTGCCAGCAGCCCCGTAGGGACAGAAGATACGCAGTATTTT
CDR3: CASSPVGTEDTQYF

length: 14
size: NA
J: TRBJ1-1
V: TRBV7-9
D: NA
DNA: TGTGCCAGCAGCTTAGCAGGGCGGACTTTTGAAGCTTTCTTT
CDR3: CASSLAGRTFEAFF

length: 13
size: NA
J: TRBJ2-7
V: TRBV7-2
D: TRBD2
DNA: TGTGCCAGCAGCATAGCGGGCTTATACGAGCAGTACTTC
CDR3: CASSIAGLYEQYF

length: 12
size: NA
J: TRBJ1-1
V: TRBV18
D: NA
DNA: TGTGCCAGCGGGGAGGGGTGGACTGAAGCTTTCTTT
CDR3: CASGEGWTEAFF

length: 18
size: NA
J: TRBJ2-7
V: TRBV6-1
D: NA
DNA: TGTGCCAGCAGTGAAGGTCCGCCAAAGTACAGAGAAAATTACGAGCAGTACTTC
CDR3: CASSEGPPKYRENYEQYF

length: 13
size: NA
J: TRBJ1-5
V: TRBV30
D: NA
DNA: TGTGCCTGGTCCACGGGGAACAATCAGCCCCAGCATTTT
CDR3: CAWSTGNNQPQHF

length: 18
size: NA
J: TRBJ1-1
V: TRBV19
D: NA
DNA: TGTGCCAGTAGTATAGCTGTGGGGGGGTCAAACCCGAACACTGAAGCTTTCTTT
CDR3: CASSIAVGGSNPNTEAFF

length: 14
size: NA
J: TRBJ1-1
V: TRBV7-6
D: NA
DNA: TGTGCCAGCAGCTTAGCGCCGGGGTACACTGAAGCTTTCTTT
CDR3: CASSLAPGYTEAFF

length: 14
size: NA
J: TRBJ2-7
V: TRBV28
D: NA
DNA: TGTGCCAGCAGTTTCTGGGACACTCCCTACGAGCAGTACTTC
CDR3: CASSFWDTPYEQYF

length: 19
size: NA
J: TRBJ2-1
V: TRBV4-2
D: TRBD2
DNA: TGTGCCAGCACCAACCCCAGCGGTCTAGCGGGAGTAGCTAGCAATGAGCAGTTCTTC
CDR3: CASTNPSGLAGVASNEQFF

length: 17
size: NA
J: TRBJ2-3
V: TRBV5-1
D: TRBD2
DNA: TGCGCCAGCAGCTTGGTTAGCGGGAGGGCTATCACCGATACGCAGTATTTT
CDR3: CASSLVSGRAITDTQYF

length: 15
size: NA
J: TRBJ2-3
V: TRBV19
D: TRBD2
DNA: TGTGCCAGTAGTATGGTCCTAGCGGCCACAGATACGCAGTATTTT
CDR3: CASSMVLAATDTQYF

length: 13
size: NA
J: TRBJ2-7
V: TRBV29-1
D: NA
DNA: TGCAGCGTTGATCTCGGTAGAGGAGGCGAGCAGTACTTC
CDR3: CSVDLGRGGEQYF

length: 15
size: NA
J: TRBJ2-7
V: TRBV5-1
D: NA
DNA: TGCGCCAGCAGCCCCCCCGCAGGAGGGGCCTACGAGCAGTACTTC
CDR3: CASSPPAGGAYEQYF

length: 14
size: NA
J: TRBJ2-5
V: TRBV5-6
D: NA
DNA: TGTGCCAGCAGCTTGACACCCGCCCAAGAGACCCAGTACTTC
CDR3: CASSLTPAQETQYF

length: 14
size: NA
J: TRBJ2-5
V: TRBV6-1
D: NA
DNA: TGTGCCAGCAGTCCCCTGGGACTGGAAGAGACCCAGTACTTC
CDR3: CASSPLGLEETQYF

length: 18
size: NA
J: TRBJ1-5
V: TRBV10-3
D: TRBD1
DNA: TGTGCCATCAGTGAGGATTTCGGGACAGGGAGGCTTACTCAGCCCCAGCATTTT
CDR3: CAISEDFGTGRLTQPQHF

length: 14
size: NA
J: TRBJ1-4
V: TRBV27
D: TRBD1
DNA: TGTGCCAGCAGTTTCGAGGGGGCCTCGGAAAAACTGTTTTTT
CDR3: CASSFEGASEKLFF

length: 15
size: NA
J: TRBJ2-1
V: TRBV9
D: TRBD2
DNA: TGTGCCAGCAGCGTAGGACTAGCGGGAGATGATGAGCAGTTCTTC
CDR3: CASSVGLAGDDEQFF